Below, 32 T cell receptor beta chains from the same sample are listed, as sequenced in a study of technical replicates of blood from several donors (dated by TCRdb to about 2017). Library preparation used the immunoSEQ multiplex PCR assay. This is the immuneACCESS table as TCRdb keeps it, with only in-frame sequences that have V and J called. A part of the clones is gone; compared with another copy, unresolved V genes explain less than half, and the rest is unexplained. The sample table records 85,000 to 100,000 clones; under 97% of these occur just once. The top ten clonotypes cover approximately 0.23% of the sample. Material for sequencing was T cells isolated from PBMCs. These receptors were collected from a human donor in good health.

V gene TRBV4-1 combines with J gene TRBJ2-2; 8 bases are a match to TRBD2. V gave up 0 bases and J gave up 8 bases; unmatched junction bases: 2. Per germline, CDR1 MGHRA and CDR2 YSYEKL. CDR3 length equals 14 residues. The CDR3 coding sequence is TGCGCCAGCAGCCAAGAAAGCGGGAGAGGGGAGCTGTTTTTT. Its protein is CASSQESGRGELFF.

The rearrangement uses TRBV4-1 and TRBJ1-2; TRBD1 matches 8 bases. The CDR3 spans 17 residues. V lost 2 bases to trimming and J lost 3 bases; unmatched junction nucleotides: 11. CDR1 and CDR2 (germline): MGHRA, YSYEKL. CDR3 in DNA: TGCGCCAGCAGCCAAATACAGGGGGTGGAAAGGGACTATGGCTACACCTTC. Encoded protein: CASSQIQGVERDYGYTF.

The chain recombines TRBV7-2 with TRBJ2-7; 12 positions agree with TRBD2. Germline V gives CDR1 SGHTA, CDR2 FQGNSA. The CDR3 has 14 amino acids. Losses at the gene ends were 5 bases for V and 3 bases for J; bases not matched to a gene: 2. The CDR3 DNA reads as TGTGCCAGCAGCAGGACTAGCGGGAACTACGAGCAGTACTTC. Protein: CASSRTSGNYEQYF.

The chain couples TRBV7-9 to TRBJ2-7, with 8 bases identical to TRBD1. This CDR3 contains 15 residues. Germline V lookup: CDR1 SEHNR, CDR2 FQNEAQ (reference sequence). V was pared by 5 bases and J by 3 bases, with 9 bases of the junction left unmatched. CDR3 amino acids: CASSQIRTGNYEQYF. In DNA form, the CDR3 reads TGTGCCAGCAGCCAAATTCGGACAGGGAACTACGAGCAGTACTTC.

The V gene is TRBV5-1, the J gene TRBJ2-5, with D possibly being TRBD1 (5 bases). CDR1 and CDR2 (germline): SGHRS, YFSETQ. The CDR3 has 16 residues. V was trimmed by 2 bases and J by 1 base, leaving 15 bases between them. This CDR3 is CASSFSRQPTQETQYF. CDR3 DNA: TGCGCCAGCAGCTTTTCTCGACAGCCCACCCAAGAGACCCAGTACTTC.

The CDR3 DNA is TGTGCCAGCAGTTCGGGACAGAACTACGAGCAGTACTTC. This sequence encodes CASSSGQNYEQYF. This chain links TRBV27 with TRBJ2-7; 7 positions agree with TRBD1. J was trimmed by 3 bases and V by 4 bases; bases with no gene match: 3. Per germline, CDR1 MNHEY and CDR2 SMNVEV (reference sequence). The CDR3 runs to 13 residues.

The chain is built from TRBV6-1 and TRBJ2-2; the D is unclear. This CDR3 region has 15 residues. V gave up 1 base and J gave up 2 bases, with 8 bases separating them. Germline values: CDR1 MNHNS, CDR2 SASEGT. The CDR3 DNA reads TGTGCCAGCAGTGAAGGTCAGGTTAACACCGGGGAGCTGTTTTTT. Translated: CASSEGQVNTGELFF.

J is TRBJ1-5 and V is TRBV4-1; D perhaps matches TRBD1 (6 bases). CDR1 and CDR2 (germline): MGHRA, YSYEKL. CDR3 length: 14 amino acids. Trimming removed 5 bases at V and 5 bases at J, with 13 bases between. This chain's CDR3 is CASSYGGGDQPQHF. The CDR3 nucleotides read TGCGCCAGCAGCTATGGGGGGGGCGATCAGCCCCAGCATTTT.

Here the CDR3 DNA reads TGTGCCACCATCGTAGGGCAGGGGAACACTGAAGCTTTCTTT. Translating gives CATIVGQGNTEAFF. The rearrangement joins TRBV10-3 to TRBJ1-1; TRBD1 might be the D (5 bases). Trimming shortened V by 10 bases and J by 1 base, and 16 bases separated the two germline ends. Germline CDR1 and CDR2: ENHRY and SYGVKD. The CDR3 totals 14 residues.

The CDR3 reads CASSLPGQKSTNEKLFF. The CDR3 DNA is TGTGCCAGCAGTTTACCGGGACAGAAATCAACTAATGAAAAACTGTTTTTT. This sequence joins TRBV28 and TRBJ1-4; TRBD1 matches at 7 bases. CDR1 and CDR2 (germline): MDHEN, SYDVKM. This CDR3 comprises 17 residues. Unmatched junction bases numbered 6, after V lost 2 bases and J lost 0 bases.

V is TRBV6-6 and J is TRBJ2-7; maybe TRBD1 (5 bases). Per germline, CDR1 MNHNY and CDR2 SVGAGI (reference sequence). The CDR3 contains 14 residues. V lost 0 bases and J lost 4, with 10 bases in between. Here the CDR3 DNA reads TGTGCCAGCAGTTACTCGAGTTCAGGGTACGAGCAGTACTTC. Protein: CASSYSSSGYEQYF.

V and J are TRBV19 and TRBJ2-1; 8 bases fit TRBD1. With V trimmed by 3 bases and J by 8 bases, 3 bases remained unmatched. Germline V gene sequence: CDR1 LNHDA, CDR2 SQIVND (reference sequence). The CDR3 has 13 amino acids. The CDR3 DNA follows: TGTGCCAGTAGTATCCTACAGGGGGATGAGCAGTTCTTC. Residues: CASSILQGDEQFF.

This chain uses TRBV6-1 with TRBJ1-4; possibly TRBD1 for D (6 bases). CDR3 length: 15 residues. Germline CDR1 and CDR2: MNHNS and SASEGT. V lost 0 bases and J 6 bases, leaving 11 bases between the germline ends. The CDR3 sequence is CASSEAQGSDEKLFF. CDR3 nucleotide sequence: TGTGCCAGCAGTGAAGCGCAGGGGAGCGATGAAAAACTGTTTTTT.

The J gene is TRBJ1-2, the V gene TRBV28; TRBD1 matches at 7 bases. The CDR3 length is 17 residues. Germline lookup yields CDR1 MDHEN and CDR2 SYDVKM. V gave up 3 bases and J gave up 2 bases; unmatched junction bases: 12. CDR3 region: CASSFKPGGWGNYGYTF. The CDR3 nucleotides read TGTGCCAGCAGTTTTAAGCCAGGGGGATGGGGGAACTATGGCTACACCTTC.

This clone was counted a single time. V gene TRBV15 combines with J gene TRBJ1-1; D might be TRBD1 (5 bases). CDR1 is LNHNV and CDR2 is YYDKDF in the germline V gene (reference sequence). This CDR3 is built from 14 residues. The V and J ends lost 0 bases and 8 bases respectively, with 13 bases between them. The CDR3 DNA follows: TGTGCCACCAGCAGAGATCTTGGGGGAGGAGAAGCTTTCTTT. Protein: CATSRDLGGGEAFF.

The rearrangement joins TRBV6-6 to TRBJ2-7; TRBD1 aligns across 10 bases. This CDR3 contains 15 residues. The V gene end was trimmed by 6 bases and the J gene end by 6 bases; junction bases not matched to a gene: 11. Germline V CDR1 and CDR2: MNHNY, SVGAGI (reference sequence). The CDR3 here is CASSKVLGTGAEQYF. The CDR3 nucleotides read TGTGCCAGCAGCAAGGTATTAGGGACAGGGGCCGAGCAGTACTTC.

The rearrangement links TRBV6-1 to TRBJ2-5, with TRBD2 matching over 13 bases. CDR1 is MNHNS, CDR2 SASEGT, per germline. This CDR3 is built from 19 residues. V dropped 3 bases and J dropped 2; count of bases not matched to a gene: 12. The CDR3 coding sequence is TGTGCCAGCAGTGATTATCGGTTGGGACTAGCGGGGAAACAAGAGACCCAGTACTTC. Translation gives CASSDYRLGLAGKQETQYF.

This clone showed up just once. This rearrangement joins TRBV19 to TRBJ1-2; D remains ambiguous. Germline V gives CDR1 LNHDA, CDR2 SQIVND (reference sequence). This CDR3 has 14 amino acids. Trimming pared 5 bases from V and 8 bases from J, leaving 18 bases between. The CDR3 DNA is TGTGCCAGTAGTCGGGAACTTGATTATGAGGGCTACACCTTC. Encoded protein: CASSRELDYEGYTF.

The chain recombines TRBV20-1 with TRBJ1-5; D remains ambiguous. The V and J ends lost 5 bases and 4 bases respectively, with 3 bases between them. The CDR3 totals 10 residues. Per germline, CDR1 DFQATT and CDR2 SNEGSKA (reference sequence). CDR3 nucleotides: TGCAGTGCTCCGAATCAGCCCCAGCATTTT. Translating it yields CSAPNQPQHF.

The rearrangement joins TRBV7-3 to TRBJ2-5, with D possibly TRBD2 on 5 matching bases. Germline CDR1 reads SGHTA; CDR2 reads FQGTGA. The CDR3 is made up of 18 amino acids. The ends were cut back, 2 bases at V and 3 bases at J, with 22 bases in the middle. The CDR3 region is CASSLVPSKTYREETQYF. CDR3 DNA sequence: TGTGCCAGCAGCTTAGTTCCTAGCAAAACCTACCGGGAAGAGACCCAGTACTTC.

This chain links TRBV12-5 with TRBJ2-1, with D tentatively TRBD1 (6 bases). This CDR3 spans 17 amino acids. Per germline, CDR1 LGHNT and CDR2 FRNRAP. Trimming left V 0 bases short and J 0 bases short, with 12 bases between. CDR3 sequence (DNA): TGTGCTAGTGGTTTGGTCCTGACAGGTCTCTCCTACAATGAGCAGTTCTTC. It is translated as CASGLVLTGLSYNEQFF.

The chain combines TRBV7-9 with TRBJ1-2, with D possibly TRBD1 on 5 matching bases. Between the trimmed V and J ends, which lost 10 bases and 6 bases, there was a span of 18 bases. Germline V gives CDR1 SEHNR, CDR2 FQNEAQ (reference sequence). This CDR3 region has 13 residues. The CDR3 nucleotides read TGTGCCATCGGTTCCCGGACATTGGATGGCTACACCTTC. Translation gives CAIGSRTLDGYTF.

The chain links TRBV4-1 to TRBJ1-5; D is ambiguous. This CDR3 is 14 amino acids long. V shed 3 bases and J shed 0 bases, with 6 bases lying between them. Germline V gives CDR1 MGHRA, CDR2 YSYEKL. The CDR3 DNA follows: TGCGCCAGCAGCCAGGGCAATAGCAATCAGCCCCAGCATTTT. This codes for CASSQGNSNQPQHF.

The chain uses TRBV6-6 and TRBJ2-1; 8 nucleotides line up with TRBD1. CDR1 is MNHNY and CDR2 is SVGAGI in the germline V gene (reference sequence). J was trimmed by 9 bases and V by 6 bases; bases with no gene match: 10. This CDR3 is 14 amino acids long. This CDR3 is CASRGTDRGSEQFF. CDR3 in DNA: TGTGCCAGCAGGGGGACTGACAGGGGAAGTGAGCAGTTCTTC.

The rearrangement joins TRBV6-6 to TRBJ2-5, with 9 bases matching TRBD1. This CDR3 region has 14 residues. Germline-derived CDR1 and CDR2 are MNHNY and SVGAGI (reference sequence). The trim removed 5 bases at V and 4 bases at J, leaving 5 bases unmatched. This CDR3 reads CASSPTGGRETQYF. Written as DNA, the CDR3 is TGTGCCAGCAGTCCGACAGGGGGAAGAGAGACCCAGTACTTC.

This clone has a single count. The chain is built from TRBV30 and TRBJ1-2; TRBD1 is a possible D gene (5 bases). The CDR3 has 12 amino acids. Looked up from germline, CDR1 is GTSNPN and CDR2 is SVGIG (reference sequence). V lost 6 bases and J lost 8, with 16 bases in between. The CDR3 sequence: CACTYFGAGYTF. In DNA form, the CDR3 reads TGTGCCTGTACTTACTTTGGGGCGGGCTACACCTTC.

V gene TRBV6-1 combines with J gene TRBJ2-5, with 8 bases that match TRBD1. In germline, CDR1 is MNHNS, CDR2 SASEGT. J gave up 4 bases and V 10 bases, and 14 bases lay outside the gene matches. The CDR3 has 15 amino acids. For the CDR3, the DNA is TGTGCCACCGAAAGCCGGACAGGGTTTTTAGAGACCCAGTACTTC. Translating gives CATESRTGFLETQYF.

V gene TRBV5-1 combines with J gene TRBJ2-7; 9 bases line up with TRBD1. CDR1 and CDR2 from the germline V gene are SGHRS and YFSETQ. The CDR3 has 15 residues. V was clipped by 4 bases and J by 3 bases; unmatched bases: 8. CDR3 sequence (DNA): TGCGCCAGCAGCGCCTGGACAGGGGCGGGCTACGAGCAGTACTTC. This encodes CASSAWTGAGYEQYF.

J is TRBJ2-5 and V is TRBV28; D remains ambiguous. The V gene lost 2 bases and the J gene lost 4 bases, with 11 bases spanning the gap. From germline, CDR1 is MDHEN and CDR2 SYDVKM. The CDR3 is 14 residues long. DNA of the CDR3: TGTGCCAGCAGTTTAGGCCAACCGGGAGAGACCCAGTACTTC. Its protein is CASSLGQPGETQYF.

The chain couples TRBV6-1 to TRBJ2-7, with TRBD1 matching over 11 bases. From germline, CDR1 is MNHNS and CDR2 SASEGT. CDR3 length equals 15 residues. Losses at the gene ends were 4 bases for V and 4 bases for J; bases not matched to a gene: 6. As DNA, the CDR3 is TGTGCCAGCAGTGGCGGGGACAGGGGGTATTACGAGCAGTACTTC. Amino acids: CASSGGDRGYYEQYF.

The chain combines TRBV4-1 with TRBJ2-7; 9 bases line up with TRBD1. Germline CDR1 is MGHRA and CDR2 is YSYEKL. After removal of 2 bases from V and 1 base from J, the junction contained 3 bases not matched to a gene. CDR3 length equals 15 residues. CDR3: CASSQWGTGSYEQYF. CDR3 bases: TGCGCCAGCAGCCAATGGGGGACAGGGTCCTACGAGCAGTACTTC.

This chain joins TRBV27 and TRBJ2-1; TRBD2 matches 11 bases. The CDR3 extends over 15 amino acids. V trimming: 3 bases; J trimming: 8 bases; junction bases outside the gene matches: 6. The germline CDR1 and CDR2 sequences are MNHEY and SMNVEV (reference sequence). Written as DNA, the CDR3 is TGTGCCAGCAGTTTTCGTAGCGGGAGGGCAGATGAGCAGTTCTTC. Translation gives CASSFRSGRADEQFF.